This is a list of T cell receptor beta chains from one sample in a study of response to subunit inactivated influenza vaccine. TCRdb itself ran the RT-PCR reads through MiXCR, one entry per CDR3 protein. The data contain approximately 570,000 distinct CDR3 sequences, around 8% of them singletons. The input for sequencing was PBMCs from blood, taken 23 to 25 months after vaccination. The receptors originated from a man between 50 and 75 years old who received an inactivated influenza vaccine. Each CDR3 is given with its conserved first and last residue. D genes are given only for firm matches. Clone size, where shown, is once, few, many, or a class for clones that have expanded.

clone_size: many
d_call: .
v_call: TRBV20-1
j_call: TRBJ2-1
cdr3_aa: CSASKGRGSYNEQFF
cdr3_nt: TGCAGTGCTAGCAAAGGGAGAGGATCCTACAATGAGCAGTTCTTC

clone_size: few
d_call: TRBD1
v_call: TRBV12-3/TRBV12-4
j_call: TRBJ2-7
cdr3_aa: CASTQMGQSSYEQYF
cdr3_nt: TGTGCCAGCACTCAAATGGGACAGAGCTCCTACGAGCAGTACTTC

clone_size: .
d_call: TRBD2
v_call: TRBV3-1
j_call: TRBJ2-7
cdr3_aa: CASSQVGTKGLEQYF
cdr3_nt: TGTGCCAGCAGCCAAGTCGGGACTAAGGGTCTCGAGCAGTACTTC

clone_size: .
d_call: .
v_call: TRBV19
j_call: TRBJ1-6
cdr3_aa: CASSRTEYNSPLHF
cdr3_nt: TGTGCCAGTAGCCGGACCGAATATAATTCACCCCTCCACTTT

clone_size: .
d_call: TRBD2
v_call: TRBV15
j_call: TRBJ2-3
cdr3_aa: CATSRVAGGTDTQYF
cdr3_nt: TGTGCCACCAGCAGAGTAGCGGGAGGCACAGATACGCAGTATTTT

clone_size: many
d_call: .
v_call: TRBV6-1
j_call: TRBJ2-2
cdr3_aa: CASRASANTGELFF
cdr3_nt: TGTGCCAGCAGAGCTAGCGCGAACACCGGGGAGCTGTTTTTT

clone_size: many
d_call: .
v_call: TRBV24-1
j_call: TRBJ2-1
cdr3_aa: CATSERDSAYNEQFF
cdr3_nt: TGTGCCACCAGTGAGCGAGACAGCGCCTACAATGAGCAGTTCTTC

clone_size: .
d_call: .
v_call: TRBV9
j_call: TRBJ1-1
cdr3_aa: CASSAGGGYSTEAFF
cdr3_nt: TGTGCCAGCAGCGCGGGGGGGGGATATAGCACTGAAGCTTTCTTT

clone_size: many
d_call: .
v_call: TRBV5-1
j_call: TRBJ1-3
cdr3_aa: CASSPAPGANGNTIYF
cdr3_nt: TGCGCCAGCTCCCCGGCCCCTGGGGCGAACGGAAACACCATATATTTT

clone_size: many
d_call: TRBD1
v_call: TRBV5-1
j_call: TRBJ1-1
cdr3_aa: CASSSDRMNTEAFF
cdr3_nt: TGCGCCAGCAGCTCGGACAGGATGAACACTGAAGCTTTCTTT

clone_size: few
d_call: .
v_call: TRBV29-1
j_call: TRBJ1-2
cdr3_aa: CSVSGVNGYTF
cdr3_nt: TGCAGCGTTTCAGGTGTTAATGGCTACACCTTC

clone_size: few
d_call: .
v_call: TRBV6-1
j_call: TRBJ1-4
cdr3_aa: CASSPGYEKLFF
cdr3_nt: TGTGCCAGCAGTCCAGGGTATGAAAAACTGTTTTTT

clone_size: few
d_call: .
v_call: TRBV7-9
j_call: TRBJ2-3
cdr3_aa: CASRVPGNPDTQYF
cdr3_nt: TGTGCCAGCAGGGTCCCAGGGAACCCAGATACGCAGTATTTT

clone_size: few
d_call: TRBD1
v_call: TRBV28
j_call: TRBJ1-5
cdr3_aa: CASRRDSTNQPQHF
cdr3_nt: TGTGCCAGCAGACGGGACAGTACCAATCAGCCCCAGCATTTT

clone_size: many
d_call: .
v_call: TRBV4-2
j_call: TRBJ2-7
cdr3_aa: CASSQDPGDSYEQYF
cdr3_nt: TGTGCCAGCAGCCAAGATCCGGGGGACTCCTACGAGCAGTACTTC

clone_size: .
d_call: .
v_call: TRBV20-1
j_call: TRBJ1-5
cdr3_aa: CSASRRSNQPQHF
cdr3_nt: TGCAGTGCTAGTCGCAGAAGCAATCAGCCCCAGCATTTT

clone_size: many
d_call: TRBD2
v_call: TRBV20-1
j_call: TRBJ2-7
cdr3_aa: CSARPSLAGSTYEQYF
cdr3_nt: TGCAGTGCTCGCCCTTCCCTAGCGGGATCAACCTACGAGCAGTACTTC

clone_size: many
d_call: .
v_call: TRBV20-1
j_call: TRBJ2-2
cdr3_aa: CSASPPHLVGAGELFF
cdr3_nt: TGCAGTGCTAGTCCCCCCCACCTAGTAGGAGCCGGGGAGCTGTTTTTT

clone_size: few
d_call: .
v_call: TRBV28
j_call: TRBJ1-4
cdr3_aa: CASSLSSDRDGPNEKLFF
cdr3_nt: TGTGCCAGCAGTTTATCCTCCGACCGGGACGGACCTAATGAAAAACTGTTTTTT

clone_size: .
d_call: .
v_call: TRBV7-6
j_call: TRBJ1-1
cdr3_aa: CASNRLPGDTEAFF
cdr3_nt: TGTGCCAGCAACAGACTCCCGGGGGATACTGAAGCTTTCTTT

clone_size: few
d_call: TRBD2
v_call: TRBV28
j_call: TRBJ2-1
cdr3_aa: CASIRGGLNEQFF
cdr3_nt: TGTGCCAGCATCCGGGGAGGGTTGAATGAGCAGTTCTTC

clone_size: .
d_call: TRBD2
v_call: TRBV20-1
j_call: TRBJ2-7
cdr3_aa: CSAKRGTYEQYF
cdr3_nt: TGCAGTGCTAAGCGGGGCACCTACGAGCAGTACTTC

clone_size: many
d_call: .
v_call: TRBV2
j_call: TRBJ1-4
cdr3_aa: CASSSQGSNEKLFF
cdr3_nt: TGTGCCAGCAGCTCACAGGGAAGTAATGAAAAACTGTTTTTT

clone_size: .
d_call: .
v_call: TRBV29-1
j_call: TRBJ1-1
cdr3_aa: CSVDKNTEAFF
cdr3_nt: TGCAGCGTGGATAAGAACACTGAAGCTTTCTTT

clone_size: few
d_call: TRBD2
v_call: TRBV20-1
j_call: TRBJ2-1
cdr3_aa: CSAATSGRTPNNEQFF
cdr3_nt: TGCAGTGCTGCAACTAGCGGGAGAACCCCAAACAATGAGCAGTTCTTC

clone_size: few
d_call: TRBD2
v_call: TRBV5-1
j_call: TRBJ2-2
cdr3_aa: CASSPGLAVGELFF
cdr3_nt: TGCGCCAGCAGCCCGGGACTAGCGGTCGGGGAGCTGTTTTTT

clone_size: .
d_call: TRBD2
v_call: TRBV5-1
j_call: TRBJ2-3
cdr3_aa: CSSSLGLAERGDTQYF
cdr3_nt: TGCTCCAGCAGCTTGGGACTAGCGGAAAGAGGAGATACGCAGTATTTT

clone_size: few
d_call: .
v_call: TRBV6-2/TRBV6-3
j_call: TRBJ2-5
cdr3_aa: CASTSPGLIRAQYF
cdr3_nt: TGTGCCAGCACCTCGCCGGGACTCATTAGGGCCCAGTACTTC

clone_size: .
d_call: TRBD1
v_call: TRBV12-3/TRBV12-4
j_call: TRBJ1-2
cdr3_aa: CASSASGTGGHGYTF
cdr3_nt: TGTGCCAGCAGTGCCTCCGGGACAGGGGGCCATGGCTACACCTTC

clone_size: few
d_call: .
v_call: TRBV2
j_call: TRBJ1-2
cdr3_aa: CASSTRSYGYTF
cdr3_nt: TGTGCCAGCAGTACACGGAGCTATGGCTACACCTTC

clone_size: many
d_call: TRBD2
v_call: TRBV11-1
j_call: TRBJ2-3
cdr3_aa: CASKAAWGLAGRKADTQYF
cdr3_nt: TGTGCCAGCAAAGCGGCATGGGGACTAGCGGGACGGAAGGCAGATACGCAGTATTTT

clone_size: .
d_call: TRBD2
v_call: TRBV7-6
j_call: TRBJ2-1
cdr3_aa: CASSSLIAAGLAGYNEQFF
cdr3_nt: TGTGCCAGCAGCTCTCTTATAGCGGCCGGACTAGCGGGCTACAATGAGCAGTTCTTC

clone_size: few
d_call: TRBD2
v_call: TRBV7-2
j_call: TRBJ2-5
cdr3_aa: CASSPRTRSQETQYF
cdr3_nt: TGTGCCAGCAGCCCCCGGACTAGATCCCAAGAGACCCAGTACTTC

clone_size: few
d_call: .
v_call: TRBV4-2
j_call: TRBJ2-7
cdr3_aa: CASSQAAEQYF
cdr3_nt: TGTGCCAGCAGCCAAGCGGCGGAGCAGTACTTC

clone_size: .
d_call: TRBD1
v_call: TRBV6-2/TRBV6-3
j_call: TRBJ2-1
cdr3_aa: CASRRTGGRGNEQFF
cdr3_nt: TGTGCCAGCAGGAGAACAGGGGGTCGGGGCAATGAGCAGTTCTTC

clone_size: few
d_call: .
v_call: TRBV4-1
j_call: TRBJ1-4
cdr3_aa: CASSQSGGVEKLFF
cdr3_nt: TGCGCCAGCAGCCAAAGTGGGGGCGTTGAAAAACTGTTTTTT

clone_size: .
d_call: TRBD2
v_call: TRBV7-2
j_call: TRBJ2-2
cdr3_aa: CASNSLATNTGELFF
cdr3_nt: TGTGCCAGCAACTCACTAGCGACGAACACCGGGGAGCTGTTTTTT

clone_size: .
d_call: .
v_call: TRBV5-1
j_call: TRBJ2-2
cdr3_aa: CASSETGSVGELFF
cdr3_nt: TGCGCCAGCAGCGAAACAGGGTCTGTCGGGGAGCTGTTTTTT

clone_size: many
d_call: .
v_call: TRBV4-3
j_call: TRBJ1-2
cdr3_aa: CASSHAMGPRGYGYTF
cdr3_nt: TGCGCCAGCAGCCACGCAATGGGGCCCCGGGGCTATGGCTACACCTTC

clone_size: .
d_call: .
v_call: TRBV20-1
j_call: TRBJ2-5
cdr3_aa: CSATGLGDQETQYF
cdr3_nt: TGCAGTGCTACAGGGTTGGGCGATCAAGAGACCCAGTACTTC

clone_size: .
d_call: .
v_call: TRBV30
j_call: TRBJ1-1
cdr3_aa: CAWSPLQGVTEAFF
cdr3_nt: TGTGCCTGGAGCCCATTACAGGGAGTTACTGAAGCTTTCTTT

clone_size: many
d_call: .
v_call: TRBV6-6
j_call: TRBJ2-1
cdr3_aa: CASSFGGWGEQFF
cdr3_nt: TGTGCCAGCAGTTTCGGCGGTTGGGGTGAGCAGTTCTTC

clone_size: many
d_call: TRBD1
v_call: TRBV3-1
j_call: TRBJ2-7
cdr3_aa: CASSRKIGQVVNEQYF
cdr3_nt: TGTGCCAGCAGCCGGAAAATTGGACAGGTAGTCAACGAGCAGTACTTC